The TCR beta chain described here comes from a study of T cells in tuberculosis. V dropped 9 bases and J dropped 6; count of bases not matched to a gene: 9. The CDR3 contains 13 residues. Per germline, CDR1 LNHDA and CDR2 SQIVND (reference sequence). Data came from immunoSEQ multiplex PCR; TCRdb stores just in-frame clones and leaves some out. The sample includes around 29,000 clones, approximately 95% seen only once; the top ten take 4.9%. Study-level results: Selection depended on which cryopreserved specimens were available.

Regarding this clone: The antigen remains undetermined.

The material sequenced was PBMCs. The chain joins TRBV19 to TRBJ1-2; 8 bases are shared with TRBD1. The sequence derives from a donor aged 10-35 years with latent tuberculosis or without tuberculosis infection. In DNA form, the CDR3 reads TGTGCCAGGACCCGGGACAGGTGCAATGGCTACACCTTC. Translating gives CARTRDRCNGYTF.